Below, 17 T cell receptor beta chains from the same sample are listed, as sequenced in a study of T cell responses to AZD1222 COVID-19 vaccine. Only in-frame clones appear in the TCRdb table, and some are missing; sequencing was by immunoSEQ multiplex PCR. Among some 150,000 clones listed, around nine tenths were seen once. The material was peripheral blood, obtained on day 0 of AZD1222 vaccination. These receptors came from an adult in good health.

This chain joins TRBV4-1 and TRBJ1-6, with D uncertain. V lost 7 bases to trimming and J lost 0 bases, with 13 bases between them. The germline CDR1 and CDR2 sequences are MGHRA and YSYEKL. The CDR3 is 16 residues long. This CDR3 is CASMEFRNSYNSPLHF. In DNA form, the CDR3 reads TGCGCCAGCATGGAGTTCCGAAACTCCTATAATTCACCCCTCCACTTT.

This chain uses TRBV6-2 or TRBV6-3 with TRBJ1-2; D ambiguous. V shed 4 bases and J shed 3 bases, with 18 bases lying between them. CDR1 is MNHEY and CDR2 is SVGEGT in the germline V gene. The CDR3 is made up of 16 amino acids. CDR3 in DNA: TGTGCCAGCAGTTCCCCCGACGGCGGTGATTACTATGGCTACACCTTC. It translates to CASSSPDGGDYYGYTF.

The chain employs TRBV18 and TRBJ2-1; 7 bases align to TRBD1. Germline CDR1 reads KGHSH; CDR2 reads LQKENI. The CDR3 loop spans 16 amino acids. Germline trimming cut 0 bases from V and 1 base from J; bases unmatched to any gene: 3. The CDR3, as DNA: TGTGCCAGCTCACCACCTGAACAGGGGTCCTACAATGAGCAGTTCTTC. Translation: CASSPPEQGSYNEQFF.

The V call is TRBV9, the J call TRBJ1-4; D perhaps matches TRBD1 (5 bases). Trimming removed 0 bases at V and 7 bases at J, with 13 bases between. CDR1 and CDR2 from the germline V gene are SGDLS and YYNGEE. The CDR3 extends over 15 amino acids. The CDR3 DNA sequence: TGTGCCAGCAGCGTAGCCCCGGGGCTTGGTGAAAAACTGTTTTTT. This translates into CASSVAPGLGEKLFF. Variable domain in full (rest from reference TRBV9 and TRBJ1-4): DSGVTQTPKHLITATGQRVTLRCSPRSGDLSVYWYQQSLDQGLQFLIQYYNGEERAKGNILERFSAQQFPDLHSELNLSSLELGDSALYFCASSVAPGLGEKLFFGSGTQLSVL.

This clone came up once. This chain connects TRBV28 to TRBJ1-5; weak D call: TRBD1 (6 bases). The V gene lost 0 bases and the J gene lost 1 base, with 10 bases spanning the gap. The CDR3 sequence is 16 residues long. The germline gives CDR1 MDHEN, CDR2 SYDVKM. In DNA form, the CDR3 reads TGTGCCAGCAGTTTATGGGGAGGGGGAAGCAATCAGCCCCAGCATTTT. Translating it yields CASSLWGGGSNQPQHF.

CDR3 DNA: TGTGCCAGCAGCTTAGCAGGGTTTTATGGCTACACCTTC. Its protein is CASSLAGFYGYTF. The chain employs TRBV7-9 and TRBJ1-2; D not certain. This CDR3 spans 13 amino acids. From germline, CDR1 is SEHNR and CDR2 FQNEAQ (reference sequence). V gave up 0 bases and J gave up 5 bases, with 7 bases separating them.

V gene TRBV5-4 combines with J gene TRBJ2-3; 10 bases are shared with TRBD2. V was clipped by 9 bases and J by 0 bases; unmatched bases: 4. Looked up from germline, CDR1 is SGHNT and CDR2 is YYREEE (reference sequence). The CDR3 has 14 amino acids. The CDR3 loop is CAIKTSGSTDTQYF. The CDR3 nucleotides are TGTGCCATTAAGACTAGCGGGAGCACAGATACGCAGTATTTT.

The chain employs TRBV19 and TRBJ1-5; 10 bases agree with TRBD1. With 5 bases clipped from V and 3 bases from J, the junction kept 4 bases outside the gene matches. Looked up from germline, CDR1 is LNHDA and CDR2 is SQIVND (reference sequence). The CDR3 extends over 15 amino acids. The CDR3 sequence is CASSHGTGVNQPQHF. The CDR3, as DNA: TGTGCCAGTAGTCACGGGACAGGGGTCAATCAGCCCCAGCATTTT. Full variable domain (missing parts from reference TRBV19 and TRBJ1-5): DGGITQSPKYLFRKEGQNVTLSCEQNLNHDAMYWYRQDPGQGLRLIYYSQIVNDFQKGDIAEGYSVSREKKESFPLTVTSAQKNPTAFYLCASSHGTGVNQPQHFGDGTRLSIL.

The rearrangement uses TRBV9 and TRBJ1-5; the D is unclear. The V end lost 4 bases, the J end lost 3 bases, and 8 bases lay between the germline ends. Germline V gene sequence: CDR1 SGDLS, CDR2 YYNGEE. The CDR3 extends over 13 amino acids. The CDR3 DNA reads as TGTGCCAGCAGCCCCCACGTCAATCAGCCCCAGCATTTT. It codes for CASSPHVNQPQHF.

The chain carries TRBV9 and TRBJ2-1, with 11 nucleotides matching TRBD2. CDR3 size: 18 residues. Per the germline V gene, CDR1 is SGDLS and CDR2 is YYNGEE. After removal of 4 bases from V and 0 bases from J, the junction contained 9 bases not matched to a gene. For the CDR3, the DNA is TGTGCCAGCAGCAGACCCGGGACTAGCGGAGGCTCCTACAATGAGCAGTTCTTC. Its translation is CASSRPGTSGGSYNEQFF.

Comment on this clone: Other nucleotide sequences from this sample produce the same CDR3. This rearrangement joins TRBV7-2 to TRBJ1-4; possibly TRBD1 for D (5 bases). The CDR3 is made up of 14 amino acids. Per germline, CDR1 SGHTA and CDR2 FQGNSA. Deletions cut 1 base from V and 3 bases from J, with 6 bases between. The CDR3 nucleotides are TGTGCCAGCAGCTTAGGGGGCTCTAATGAAAAACTGTTTTTT. Its protein is CASSLGGSNEKLFF.

The chain joins TRBV28 to TRBJ2-1; 10 bases match TRBD2. The J segment lost 4 bases and the V segment lost 2 bases, leaving 8 bases of the junction unmatched. The germline gives CDR1 MDHEN, CDR2 SYDVKM. The CDR3 extends over 17 amino acids. The DNA for the CDR3 is TGTGCCAGCAGTTTACAAGTACTAGCGGGGAGATACAATGAGCAGTTCTTC. Its translation is CASSLQVLAGRYNEQFF.

The chain is built from TRBV6-4 and TRBJ2-1, with no clear D. V lost 3 bases to trimming and J lost 4 bases, with 7 bases between them. The V gene's germline CDR1 is MRHNA and CDR2 SNTAGT. CDR3 size: 13 residues. The CDR3: CASSESEYNEQFF. The CDR3 DNA sequence: TGTGCCAGCAGTGAATCGGAATACAATGAGCAGTTCTTC.

The CDR3 DNA follows: TGCAGTGCTAGTACTTTGGAGGGGAGGGGAGTAGGGAGTCAGCCCCAGCATTTT. It codes for CSASTLEGRGVGSQPQHF. This chain connects TRBV20-1 to TRBJ1-5, with D possibly matching TRBD1 (5 bases). Trimming cost V 3 bases and J 6 bases, with 27 bases left between them. Germline V lookup: CDR1 DFQATT, CDR2 SNEGSKA (reference sequence). CDR3 length: 18 residues.

This chain connects TRBV10-1 to TRBJ2-7; D assignment may be TRBD1 or TRBD2 (5 bases each). Looked up from germline, CDR1 is WNHNN and CDR2 is SYGVQD (reference sequence). This CDR3 has 14 amino acids. V lost 5 bases and J lost 2, with 13 bases in between. CDR3 DNA: TGCGCCAGCAGTTTCGGGACGGAACCCTACGAGCAGTACTTC. Protein: CASSFGTEPYEQYF.

V and J are TRBV7-8 and TRBJ2-7; no clear D gene. The V gene's germline CDR1 is SGHVS and CDR2 FQNEAQ. The CDR3 length is 11 residues. Trimming stripped 5 bases from V and 3 bases from J, with 5 bases between. The CDR3 nucleotides read TGTGCCAGCAGCCCCGACTACGAGCAGTACTTC. Encoded protein: CASSPDYEQYF.

This clone has just one count. This chain uses TRBV4-3 with TRBJ1-4; 7 positions agree with TRBD1. The J segment lost 8 bases and the V segment lost 1 base, leaving 10 bases of the junction unmatched. This CDR3 region has 16 residues. From germline, CDR1 is LGHNA and CDR2 YSLEER. CDR3 loop: CASSQGGWDSGEKLFF. The CDR3, as DNA: TGCGCCAGCAGCCAAGGGGGGTGGGACAGTGGAGAAAAACTGTTTTTT.